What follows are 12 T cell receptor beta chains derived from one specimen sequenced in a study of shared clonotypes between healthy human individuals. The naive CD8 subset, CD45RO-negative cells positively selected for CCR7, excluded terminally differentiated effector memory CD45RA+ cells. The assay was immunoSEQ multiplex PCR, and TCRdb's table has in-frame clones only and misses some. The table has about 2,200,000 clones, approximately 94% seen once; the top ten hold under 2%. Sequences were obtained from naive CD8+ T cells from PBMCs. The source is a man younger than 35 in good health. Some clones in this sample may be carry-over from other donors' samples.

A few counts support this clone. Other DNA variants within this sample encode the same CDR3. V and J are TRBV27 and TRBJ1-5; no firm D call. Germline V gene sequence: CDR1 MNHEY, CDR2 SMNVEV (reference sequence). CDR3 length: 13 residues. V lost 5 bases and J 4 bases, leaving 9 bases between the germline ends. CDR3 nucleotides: TGTGCCAGCAGTCTCGGGGTAAATCAGCCCCAGCATTTT. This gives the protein CASSLGVNQPQHF.

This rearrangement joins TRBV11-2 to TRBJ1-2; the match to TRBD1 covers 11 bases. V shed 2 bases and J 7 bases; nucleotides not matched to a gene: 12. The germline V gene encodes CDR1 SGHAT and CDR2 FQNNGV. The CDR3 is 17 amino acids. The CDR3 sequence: CASSLLGLRDRGFGYTF. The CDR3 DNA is TGTGCCAGCAGCTTACTGGGGTTGAGGGACAGGGGGTTTGGCTACACCTTC.

The CDR3 loop reads CASSVALAGDRAGELFF. DNA for the CDR3: TGTGCCAGCAGCGTAGCACTAGCGGGAGATCGGGCCGGGGAGCTGTTTTTT. The genes are TRBV9 and TRBJ2-2; TRBD2 aligns across 11 bases. Per the germline V gene, CDR1 is SGDLS and CDR2 is YYNGEE. Trimming cost V 0 bases and J 6 bases; bases outside gene matches: 7. This CDR3 is built from 17 residues.

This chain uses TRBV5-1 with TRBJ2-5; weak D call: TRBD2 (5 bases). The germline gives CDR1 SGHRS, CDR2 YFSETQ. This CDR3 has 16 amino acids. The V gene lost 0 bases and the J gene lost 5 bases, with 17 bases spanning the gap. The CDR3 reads CASSLDLRPGGETQYF. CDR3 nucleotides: TGCGCCAGCAGCTTGGATTTACGGCCCGGCGGGGAGACCCAGTACTTC.

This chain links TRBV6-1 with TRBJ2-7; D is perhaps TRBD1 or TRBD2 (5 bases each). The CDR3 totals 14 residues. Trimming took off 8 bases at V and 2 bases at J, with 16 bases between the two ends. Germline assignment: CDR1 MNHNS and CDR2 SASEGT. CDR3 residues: CASFGAGLTYEQYF. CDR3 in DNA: TGTGCCAGCTTCGGGGCGGGCCTAACCTACGAGCAGTACTTC.

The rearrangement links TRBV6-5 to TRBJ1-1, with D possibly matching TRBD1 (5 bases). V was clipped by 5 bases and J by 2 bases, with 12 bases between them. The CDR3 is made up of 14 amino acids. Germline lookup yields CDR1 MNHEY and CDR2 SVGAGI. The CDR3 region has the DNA TGTGCCAGCAGTAGGGTCGGGGGTAACACTGAAGCTTTCTTT. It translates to CASSRVGGNTEAFF.

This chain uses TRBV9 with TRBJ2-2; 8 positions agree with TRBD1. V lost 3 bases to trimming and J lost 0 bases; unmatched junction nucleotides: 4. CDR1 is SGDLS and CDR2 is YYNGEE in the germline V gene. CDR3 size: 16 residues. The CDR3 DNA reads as TGTGCCAGCAGCGAATCGGACAGGGCGAACACCGGGGAGCTGTTTTTT. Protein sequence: CASSESDRANTGELFF.

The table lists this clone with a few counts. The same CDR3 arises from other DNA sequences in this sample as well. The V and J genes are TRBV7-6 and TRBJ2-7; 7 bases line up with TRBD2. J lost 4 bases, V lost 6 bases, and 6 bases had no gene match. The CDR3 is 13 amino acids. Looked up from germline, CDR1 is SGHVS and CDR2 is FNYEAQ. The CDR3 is CASSPPGGYEQYF. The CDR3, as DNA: TGTGCCAGCAGTCCACCCGGGGGGTACGAGCAGTACTTC.

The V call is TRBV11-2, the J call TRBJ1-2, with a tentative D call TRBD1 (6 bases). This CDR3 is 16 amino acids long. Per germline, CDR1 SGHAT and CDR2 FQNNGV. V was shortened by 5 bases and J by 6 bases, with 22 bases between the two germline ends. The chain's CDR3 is CASSHHHDRTQHGYTF. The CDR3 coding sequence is TGTGCCAGCAGCCACCACCACGACAGGACCCAACATGGCTACACCTTC.

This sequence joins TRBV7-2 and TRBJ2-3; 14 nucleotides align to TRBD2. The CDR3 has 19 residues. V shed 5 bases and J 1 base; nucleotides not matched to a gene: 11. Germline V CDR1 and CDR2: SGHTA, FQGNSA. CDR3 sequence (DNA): TGTGCCAGCAGCGCCAGACTAGCGGGAGGGCCCTCGGGCACAGATACGCAGTATTTT. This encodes CASSARLAGGPSGTDTQYF.

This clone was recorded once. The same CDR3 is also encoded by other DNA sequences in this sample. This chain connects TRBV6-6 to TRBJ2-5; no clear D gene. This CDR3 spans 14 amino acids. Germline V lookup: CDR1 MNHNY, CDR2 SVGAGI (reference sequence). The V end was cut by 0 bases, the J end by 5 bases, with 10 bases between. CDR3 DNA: TGTGCCAGCAGTTACTCTTCGGGTCGGGAGACCCAGTACTTC. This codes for CASSYSSGRETQYF.

CDR3 coding DNA: TGTGCCAGCAGTTACATCGGGTGGAACACTGAAGCTTTCTTT. Encoded protein: CASSYIGWNTEAFF. The chain has TRBV6-6 and TRBJ1-1; D is unclear. There are 14 residues in the CDR3. Looked up from germline, CDR1 is MNHNY and CDR2 is SVGAGI (reference sequence). The V end was cut by 2 bases, the J end by 1 base, with 8 bases between.